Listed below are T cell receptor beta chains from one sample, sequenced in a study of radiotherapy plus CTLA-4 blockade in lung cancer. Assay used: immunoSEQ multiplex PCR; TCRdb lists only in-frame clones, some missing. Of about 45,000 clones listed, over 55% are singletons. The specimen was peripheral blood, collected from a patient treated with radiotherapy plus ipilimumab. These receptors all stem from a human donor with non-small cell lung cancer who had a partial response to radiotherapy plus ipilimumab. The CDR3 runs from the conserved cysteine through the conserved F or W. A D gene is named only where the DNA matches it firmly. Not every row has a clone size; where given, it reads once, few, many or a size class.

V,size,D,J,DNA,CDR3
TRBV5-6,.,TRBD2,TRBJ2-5,TGTGCCAGCAGCTTCAGACTAGCGGGCCACCAAGAGACCCAGTACTTC,CASSFRLAGHQETQYF
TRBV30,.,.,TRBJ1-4,TGTGCCTGGAGTTTGATGGTAGTAAATGATCGAAATGAAAAACTGTTTTTT,CAWSLMVVNDRNEKLFF
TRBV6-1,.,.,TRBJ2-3,TGTGCCAGCAGTTTAACAGATACGCAGTATTTT,CASSLTDTQYF
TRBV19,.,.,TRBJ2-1,TGTGCCAGTAGTACAAGACCCTCCGGGGGTGAGCAGTTCTTC,CASSTRPSGGEQFF
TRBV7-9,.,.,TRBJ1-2,TGTGCCAGCAGCACGCAGTCAGGAGGCTACACCTTC,CASSTQSGGYTF
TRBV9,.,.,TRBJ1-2,TGTGCCAGCAGCGTAGACGCGACAGCAATTAACTATGGCTACACCTTC,CASSVDATAINYGYTF
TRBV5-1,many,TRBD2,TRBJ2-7,TGCGCCAGCAGCTCTTACAGCGGGGGGGCGGCAGAGCAGTACTTC,CASSSYSGGAAEQYF
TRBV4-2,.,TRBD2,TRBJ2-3,TGTGCCAGCAGCCAAGGTTGGGGTGGGTCTAGCGGAGGGGATACGCAGTATTTT,CASSQGWGGSSGGDTQYF
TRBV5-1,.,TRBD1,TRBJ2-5,TGCGCCAGCAGCCCAGGAGACAGGGGAGGCTCCGCAGGAGAGACCCAGTACTTC,CASSPGDRGGSAGETQYF
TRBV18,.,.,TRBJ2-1,TGTGCCAGCTCACCACCGCAGGGGAGATTTAACGATGAGCAGTTCTTC,CASSPPQGRFNDEQFF
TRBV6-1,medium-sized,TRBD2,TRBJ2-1,TGTGCCAGCAGTGACACTCTAGCGGCTGCCTACAATGAGCAGTTCTTC,CASSDTLAAAYNEQFF
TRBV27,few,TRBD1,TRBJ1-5,TGTGCCAGCAGTTCGCCCCGGGACAGGAACGCCAATCAGCCCCAGCATTTT,CASSSPRDRNANQPQHF
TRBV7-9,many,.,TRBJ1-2,TGTGCCAGCAGCCCTAGGACAACCGGCTACACCTTC,CASSPRTTGYTF
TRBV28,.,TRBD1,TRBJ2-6,TGTGCCAGCACTGGAAAACAGGGGGGCGCCCCTGGGGCCAACGTCCTGACTTTC,CASTGKQGGAPGANVLTF
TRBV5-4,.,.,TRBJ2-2,TGTGCCTATAATGGGCATCCCGGGGAGCTGTTTTTT,CAYNGHPGELFF
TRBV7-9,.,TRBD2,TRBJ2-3,TGTGCCAGCAGCGCTAGCGGGGGGGCCACAGATACGCAGTATTTT,CASSASGGATDTQYF
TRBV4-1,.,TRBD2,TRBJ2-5,TGCGCCAGCAGCCAAGAGACTAGCGGGGGGATTATTCAAGAGACCCAGTACTTC,CASSQETSGGIIQETQYF
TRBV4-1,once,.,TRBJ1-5,TGCGCCAGCAGCCAAGCCGGCACAGGGTTTCAGCCCCAGCATTTT,CASSQAGTGFQPQHF
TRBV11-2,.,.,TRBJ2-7,TGTGCCAGCAGCTTAATTACCTACGAGCAGTACTTC,CASSLITYEQYF
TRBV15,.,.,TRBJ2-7,TGTGCCACCAGCGGTGAAAGAGGATACGAGCAGTACTTC,CATSGERGYEQYF
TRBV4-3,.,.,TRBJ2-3,TGCGCCAGCAGCCAAGAAAGGGGTCCCACAGATACGCAGTATTTT,CASSQERGPTDTQYF
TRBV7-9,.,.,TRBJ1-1,TGTGCCAGCAGCTTAGAAGTTAAGGGAGGACAAGCTTTCTTT,CASSLEVKGGQAFF
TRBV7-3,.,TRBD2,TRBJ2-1,TGTGCCAGCAGCTTCCCGGGACTAGCGAGGCAGTTCTTC,CASSFPGLARQFF
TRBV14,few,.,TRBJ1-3,TGTGCCAGCAGCCAAGCCATCTCTGGAAACACCATATATTTT,CASSQAISGNTIYF
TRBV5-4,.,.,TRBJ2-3,TGTGCCAGCAGCTTGGCCGGGACTCTAGGCGCAGATACGCAGTATTTT,CASSLAGTLGADTQYF
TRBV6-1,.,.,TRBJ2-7,TGTGCCAGCAGTGCGCGAGGGAGACTCTACGAGCAGTACTTC,CASSARGRLYEQYF
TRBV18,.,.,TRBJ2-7,TGTGCCAGCTCACCGGACTCCTTCGGCGAGCAGTACTTC,CASSPDSFGEQYF
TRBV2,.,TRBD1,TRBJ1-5,TGTGCCAGCAGAGCCACAGGGGTTCAGCCCCAGCATTTT,CASRATGVQPQHF
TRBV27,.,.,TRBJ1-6,TGTGCCAGCAGTTTTCAGGGCAGGGGTTCACCCCTCCACTTT,CASSFQGRGSPLHF
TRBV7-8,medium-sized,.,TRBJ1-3,TGTGCCAGCAGCCCCTACCTGGGGCGTGGAAACACCATATATTTT,CASSPYLGRGNTIYF
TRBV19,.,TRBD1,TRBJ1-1,TGTGCCAGTAGTATACGGGGACAGGGCAACACTGAAGCTTTCTTT,CASSIRGQGNTEAFF
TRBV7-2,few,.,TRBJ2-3,TGTGCCAGCAGCCGAGGGTGGGCAGATACGCAGTATTTT,CASSRGWADTQYF
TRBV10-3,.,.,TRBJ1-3,TGTGCCATCAGTGAAAGTACCACGAGCTCTGGAAACACCATATATTTT,CAISESTTSSGNTIYF
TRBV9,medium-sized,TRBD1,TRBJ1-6,TGTGCCAGCAGCTCAAGAGGGACAGTAGGATCACCCCTCCACTTT,CASSSRGTVGSPLHF
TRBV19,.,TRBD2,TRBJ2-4,TGTGCCAGTAGTAGGGCTAGCGGGAGTAACATTCAGTACTTC,CASSRASGSNIQYF
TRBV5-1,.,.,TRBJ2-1,TGCGCCAGCAGCTTGAGAACGGGAGTATTCGCTGAGCAGTTCTTC,CASSLRTGVFAEQFF
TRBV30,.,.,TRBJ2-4,TGTGCCTGGAAGGACTACCTTGCAGACATTCAGTACTTC,CAWKDYLADIQYF
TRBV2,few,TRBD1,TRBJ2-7,TGTGCCAGCGTGCGGGACAGGGTCTACGAGCAGTACTTC,CASVRDRVYEQYF
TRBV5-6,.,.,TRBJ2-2,TGTGCCAGCAGCTCAGATCCTTCTACCGGGGAGCTGTTTTTT,CASSSDPSTGELFF
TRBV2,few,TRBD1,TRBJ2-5,TGTGCCACCTCCACCGACAGGGGGAGGGAGACCCAGTACTTC,CATSTDRGRETQYF
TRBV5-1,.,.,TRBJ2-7,TGCGCCAGCAGCTCATCGGGGAACTCCTACGAGCAGTACTTC,CASSSSGNSYEQYF
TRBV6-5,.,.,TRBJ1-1,TGTGCCAGCAAGGAGGTGAGGGGGACTGAAGCTTTCTTT,CASKEVRGTEAFF
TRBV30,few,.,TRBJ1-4,TGTGCCTGGACCGAATCGATCACGGCCAGGGGAAAACTGTTTTTT,CAWTESITARGKLFF
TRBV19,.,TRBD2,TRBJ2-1,TGTGCCAGTAGTGTGCTAGCGGGAGCCGGGGAGCAGTTCTTC,CASSVLAGAGEQFF
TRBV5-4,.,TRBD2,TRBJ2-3,TGTGCCAGCAGCTTAGGTCTAGCGGGGAGCACAGATACGCAGTATTTT,CASSLGLAGSTDTQYF
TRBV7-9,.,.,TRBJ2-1,TGTGCCAGCAGCCAACCGCGTAGCTCCTACAATGAGCAGTTCTTC,CASSQPRSSYNEQFF
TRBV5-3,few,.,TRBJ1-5,TGTGCCAGCTGCCGGGAACCACAAAATCAGCCCCAGCATTTT,CASCREPQNQPQHF
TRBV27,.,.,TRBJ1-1,TGTGCCAGCAGTTTAACTGAGAACACTGAAGCTTTCTTT,CASSLTENTEAFF
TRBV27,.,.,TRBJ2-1,TGTGCCAGCAGCCGAACTAGTCTCAATGAGCAGTTCTTC,CASSRTSLNEQFF
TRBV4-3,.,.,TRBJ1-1,TGCGCCAGCAGCCAAGAGGGGGGAAGCACTGAAGCTTTCTTT,CASSQEGGSTEAFF
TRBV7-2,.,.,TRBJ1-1,TGTGCCAGCAGCCCCAGAGGAGCCGCTGAAGCTTTCTTT,CASSPRGAAEAFF
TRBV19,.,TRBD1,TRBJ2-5,TGTGCCAGTAGCCCGGACAGGGCCCAGTTGGGCGAGACCCAGTACTTC,CASSPDRAQLGETQYF
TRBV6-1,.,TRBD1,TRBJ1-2,TGTGCCAGCAGTCCCAAGACAGGGGGGGGTGGCTACACCTTC,CASSPKTGGGGYTF
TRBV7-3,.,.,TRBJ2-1,TGTGCCAGCAGCTCCGGTGGGGGGGCTGTCAATGAGCAGTTCTTC,CASSSGGGAVNEQFF
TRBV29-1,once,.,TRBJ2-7,TGCAGCGTTGAACGGGGGAAGGGGCCCTCCTACGAGCAGTACTTC,CSVERGKGPSYEQYF
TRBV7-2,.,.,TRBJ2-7,TGTGCCAGCAGCACTCCTATGTCCTACGAGCAGTACTTC,CASSTPMSYEQYF
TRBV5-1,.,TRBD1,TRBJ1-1,TGCGCCAGCAGGAGGGACAGGGCCTCGAACACTGAAGCTTTCTTT,CASRRDRASNTEAFF